Included here is one T cell receptor beta chain sequence, with context. The antigen is undetermined. The data belong to a study of T-cell reconstitution after alpha-beta-depleted transplantation in children. Study outcomes and limitations: Several patients had high TCRbeta diversity at day 60; it came from surviving recipient T cells and thymic progenitors. Newly made T cells mostly supplied T-cell counts and diversity one year after transplant. Reports say that about two months after transplant, the alpha-beta T cells came out of several hundred graft clones that had expanded.

V trimming: 7 bases; J trimming: 7 bases; junction bases outside the gene matches: 12. There are 13 residues in the CDR3. Looked up from germline, CDR1 is DFQATT and CDR2 is SNEGSKA (reference sequence). Unique molecular identifiers were incorporated when the TCRbeta library was constructed. TCRdb re-derived calls from the PCR reads in MiXCR, one entry per CDR3 protein. The repertoire holds 500,000 to 650,000 distinct CDR3 sequences, with over 10% as singletons. The V call is TRBV20-1, the J call TRBJ1-2; 7 nucleotides agree with TRBD1. Material: PBMCs, mostly from graft donor cells, obtained 180 days after TCRalphabeta/CD19-depleted stem cell transplant. This sequence originates from a female patient younger than 10 who had a stem cell transplant for aplastic anemia, so the T cells may come from the graft donor. CDR3 bases: TGCAGTGGGAGCAAAACAGGGGTTAGTGGCTACACCTTC. Amino acids: CSGSKTGVSGYTF.